A selection of T cell receptor beta chains follows, all from one sample in a study of blood T cell repertoires in COVID-19. Profiled with immunoSEQ multiplex PCR; TCRdb holds only in-frame clones, not every one. The sample carries 130,000 to 150,000 clones, 85% to 90% recorded once. The sequenced material came from peripheral blood. These TCRs come from a man aged 50 to 59 with active or convalescent COVID-19. The CDR3 runs from the conserved cysteine through the conserved F or W. A row's size may be missing; if present it is once, few, many or a size class.

CDR3: CASSVLQGGVANSPLHF
size: .
J: TRBJ1-6
V: TRBV25-1

CDR3: CASKPRDRLAHEAFF
size: .
J: TRBJ1-1
V: TRBV6-5

CDR3: CASRAGGDIQYF
size: .
J: TRBJ2-4
V: TRBV28

CDR3: CASSLETGVYAGELFF
size: once
J: TRBJ2-2
V: TRBV7-3

CDR3: CASSSGETQYF
size: .
J: TRBJ2-5
V: TRBV7-7

CDR3: CASSNDRGGALGNQPQHF
size: .
J: TRBJ1-5
V: TRBV19

CDR3: CASSWSPTGEQYF
size: .
J: TRBJ2-7
V: TRBV7-3

CDR3: CASSWGQGAGGELFF
size: .
J: TRBJ2-2
V: TRBV5-5

CDR3: CATSDGPSYEQYF
size: .
J: TRBJ2-7
V: TRBV15

CDR3: CASSLAQLGREQYF
size: .
J: TRBJ2-7
V: TRBV5-6

CDR3: CASSSQGSQPQHF
size: .
J: TRBJ1-5
V: TRBV6-6

CDR3: CASSSQRTVADTQYF
size: .
J: TRBJ2-3
V: TRBV7-3

CDR3: CASSPDRGNTDTQYF
size: .
J: TRBJ2-3
V: TRBV5-4

CDR3: CASSLGGGRTYEQYF
size: .
J: TRBJ2-7
V: TRBV11-3

CDR3: CASSEFSGQGNNSPLHF
size: .
J: TRBJ1-6
V: TRBV6-1

CDR3: CASSQPGQGGGPQHF
size: .
J: TRBJ1-5
V: TRBV3-1/TRBV3-2

CDR3: CASRSGTGGSGANVLTF
size: .
J: TRBJ2-6
V: TRBV19

CDR3: CASSQERLAGSNEQFF
size: .
J: TRBJ2-1
V: TRBV3-1/TRBV3-2

CDR3: CASSPDNEEQFF
size: .
J: TRBJ2-1
V: TRBV18

CDR3: CASSSGTGAYEQYF
size: .
J: TRBJ2-7
V: TRBV5-1

CDR3: CASSSRQLKETQYF
size: .
J: TRBJ2-5
V: TRBV13

CDR3: CASSLLLGSYNEQFF
size: .
J: TRBJ2-1
V: TRBV7-9

CDR3: CASSRSLLETQYF
size: .
J: TRBJ2-5
V: TRBV19

CDR3: CASSSQAGTYNEQFF
size: .
J: TRBJ2-1
V: TRBV5-1

CDR3: CASSVTQGTSGNTIYF
size: .
J: TRBJ1-3
V: TRBV9

CDR3: CASSIGGAQETQYF
size: .
J: TRBJ2-5
V: TRBV4-1

CDR3: CASSYLGQGNRYEQYF
size: .
J: TRBJ2-7
V: TRBV6-5

CDR3: CASRHGQKTYEQYF
size: few
J: TRBJ2-7
V: TRBV2

CDR3: CASSFGRSPLHF
size: few
J: TRBJ1-6
V: TRBV5-6

CDR3: CASSQERQINEKLFF
size: .
J: TRBJ1-4
V: TRBV4-1

CDR3: CASSNNVGTVEKLFF
size: .
J: TRBJ1-4
V: TRBV7-2

CDR3: CASSLAQGRGYGYTF
size: .
J: TRBJ1-2
V: TRBV5-4

CDR3: CASSLGGVNIQYF
size: .
J: TRBJ2-4
V: TRBV5-8

CDR3: CASSYSNAGSGYTF
size: .
J: TRBJ1-2
V: TRBV6-5

CDR3: CATSTTENYNEQFF
size: .
J: TRBJ2-1
V: TRBV24-1

CDR3: CATLRGLSNEQFF
size: .
J: TRBJ2-1
V: TRBV12-3/TRBV12-4

CDR3: CASSLSGTGGSYEQYF
size: .
J: TRBJ2-7
V: TRBV7-3

CDR3: CATRWREGGDEQFF
size: .
J: TRBJ2-1
V: TRBV19

CDR3: CASSLSGSNNEQYF
size: .
J: TRBJ2-7
V: TRBV11-2

CDR3: CASSVGSGGYSRSPLHF
size: .
J: TRBJ1-6
V: TRBV9

CDR3: CASSATSHSLPNTQYF
size: .
J: TRBJ2-3
V: TRBV9

CDR3: CASSLTGYNSNTGELFF
size: .
J: TRBJ2-2
V: TRBV28

CDR3: CASSYLTGVGNTIYF
size: .
J: TRBJ1-3
V: TRBV6-2/TRBV6-3

CDR3: CASSPPHIYGYTF
size: .
J: TRBJ1-2
V: TRBV7-9

CDR3: CASSLPKGQGRTDTQYF
size: .
J: TRBJ2-3
V: TRBV7-9

CDR3: CASSLGPLSYEQYF
size: .
J: TRBJ2-7
V: TRBV7-9

CDR3: CASIPASSYNEQFF
size: .
J: TRBJ2-1
V: TRBV28

CDR3: CASSQSQQNTQYF
size: .
J: TRBJ2-3
V: TRBV14

CDR3: CASSYTGPGGEQFF
size: .
J: TRBJ2-1
V: TRBV6-2/TRBV6-3

CDR3: CATSDLDSEAFF
size: .
J: TRBJ1-1
V: TRBV24-1

CDR3: CASSQAGTSRYYEQYF
size: .
J: TRBJ2-7
V: TRBV4-2

CDR3: CASSQNRKTDTQYF
size: .
J: TRBJ2-3
V: TRBV16

CDR3: CASSLRQGALEQYF
size: .
J: TRBJ2-7
V: TRBV5-8

CDR3: CASSFSPGLAGGSKNIQYF
size: once
J: TRBJ2-4
V: TRBV5-1